Below are 12 T cell receptor beta chains sequenced from a single sample in a study of OX40 agonist ivuxolimab in advanced cancers. Only in-frame clones appear in the TCRdb table, and some are missing; sequencing was by immunoSEQ multiplex PCR. This sample has about 38,000 clones; 82% occur once, and the top ten carry about 8.1%. The sequencing used CD4+ or CD8+ T cells sorted from blood, collected in a trial of the OX40 agonist ivuxolimab. Receptor source: an adult with an advanced solid tumor such as melanoma, head and neck, liver or kidney cancer.

The chain uses TRBV30 and TRBJ2-1; no firm D call. Germline CDR1 is GTSNPN and CDR2 is SVGIG (reference sequence). The V end was cut by 5 bases, the J end by 0 bases, with 5 bases between. The CDR3 sequence is 12 residues long. This chain's CDR3 is CAWAASYNEQFF. CDR3 bases: TGTGCCTGGGCAGCCTCCTACAATGAGCAGTTCTTC.

This chain links TRBV25-1 with TRBJ1-2; D gene uncertain. V shed 1 base and J shed 5 bases, with 11 bases lying between them. CDR1 MGHDK and CDR2 SYGVNS come from the germline V gene. The CDR3 runs 14 residues. The CDR3 is CASSESQVRYGYTF. CDR3 DNA sequence: TGTGCCAGCAGTGAATCGCAGGTTCGTTATGGCTACACCTTC.

This clone has only one observation. V is TRBV19 and J is TRBJ1-5, with TRBD1 matching 8 bases. Germline CDR1 LNHDA, CDR2 SQIVND (reference sequence). The CDR3 is 13 residues long. Germline trimming cut 10 bases from V and 2 bases from J; bases unmatched to any gene: 4. The CDR3 reads CAIGQGGNQPQHF. CDR3 coding DNA: TGTGCCATCGGACAGGGTGGCAATCAGCCCCAGCATTTT. Using reference TRBV19 and TRBJ1-5 for the parts outside the CDR3, the full variable domain is DGGITQSPKYLFRKEGQNVTLSCEQNLNHDAMYWYRQDPGQGLRLIYYSQIVNDFQKGDIAEGYSVSREKKESFPLTVTSAQKNPTAFYLCAIGQGGNQPQHFGDGTRLSIL.

V and J are TRBV15 and TRBJ1-4; 11 bases line up with TRBD1. CDR3 length: 18 residues. Looked up from germline, CDR1 is LNHNV and CDR2 is YYDKDF (reference sequence). The junction had 6 bases not matched to a gene; V was cut back by 0 bases and J by 3 bases. The CDR3 region has the DNA TGTGCCACCAGCAGAGACCCGGGACAGGGGGGGTCTAATGAAAAACTGTTTTTT. Protein: CATSRDPGQGGSNEKLFF.

The J gene is TRBJ1-3, the V gene TRBV5-1; D might be TRBD1 (6 bases). CDR1 SGHRS and CDR2 YFSETQ come from the germline V gene. The CDR3 totals 16 residues. V was shortened by 4 bases and J by 4 bases, with 18 bases between the two germline ends. The CDR3 region has the DNA TGCGCCAGCAGCCGAGGGGACAACATAGACGGAAACACCATATATTTT. Translating it yields CASSRGDNIDGNTIYF.

V usage is TRBV30 and J usage is TRBJ1-4, with D tentatively TRBD1 (6 bases). V was clipped by 1 base and J by 0 bases, with 9 bases between them. This CDR3 has 15 amino acids. The germline V gene has CDR1 GTSNPN and CDR2 SVGIG (reference sequence). The CDR3 DNA reads TGTGCCTGGAGTGGACAGGACGCAACTAATGAAAAACTGTTTTTT. Translating gives CAWSGQDATNEKLFF.

The chain links TRBV7-8 to TRBJ1-6, with D possibly TRBD1 on 6 matching bases. This CDR3 spans 15 amino acids. V gave up 3 bases and J gave up 14 bases, with 20 bases separating them. Germline values: CDR1 SGHVS, CDR2 FQNEAQ. The DNA of the CDR3 is TGTGCCAGCAGCTTGGGGACACGGGGTCGGGGGGCCCTCCACTTT. Its protein product is CASSLGTRGRGALHF.

The chain recombines TRBV25-1 with TRBJ2-1, with 16 nucleotides matching TRBD2. The germline V gene encodes CDR1 MGHDK and CDR2 SYGVNS. V lost 6 bases to trimming and J lost 9 bases; unmatched junction nucleotides: 5. The CDR3 covers 15 residues. The CDR3 DNA reads as TGTGCCAGCAGCTCCGGGACTAGCGGGAGGGCTGAGCAGTTCTTC. Translated, it gives CASSSGTSGRAEQFF.

The chain uses TRBV7-9 and TRBJ2-1; 11 bases are shared with TRBD2. From germline, CDR1 is SEHNR and CDR2 FQNEAQ (reference sequence). Trimming at V came to 5 bases and at J to 2 bases, leaving 2 bases not matched to a gene. This CDR3 spans 15 amino acids. The CDR3 loop is CASSRLAGPYNEQFF. CDR3 DNA sequence: TGTGCCAGCAGCCGACTAGCGGGACCCTACAATGAGCAGTTCTTC.

This clone has a single count. The genes are TRBV7-2 and TRBJ2-6; TRBD2 is a possible D gene (7 bases). Germline V CDR1 and CDR2: SGHTA, FQGNSA. The CDR3 length is 16 residues. Trimming left V 5 bases short and J 2 bases short, with 13 bases between. In nucleotides, the CDR3 is TGTGCCAGCAGCCTAAGAGGGGGGGCTGGGGCCAACGTCCTGACTTTC. It encodes CASSLRGGAGANVLTF.

This chain links TRBV29-1 with TRBJ2-1; D may be TRBD1 (7 bases). The germline gives CDR1 SQVTM, CDR2 ANQGSEA. The CDR3 spans 14 residues. Trimming left V 6 bases short and J 2 bases short, with 14 bases between. CDR3 DNA sequence: TGCAGCGTCGCTGCAGGGGGGCCCTACAATGAGCAGTTCTTC. Its protein is CSVAAGGPYNEQFF.

A single count supports this clone. The chain carries TRBV29-1 and TRBJ2-6; 10 bases are a match to TRBD1. The CDR3 loop spans 15 amino acids. The germline V gene has CDR1 SQVTM and CDR2 ANQGSEA. CDR3 protein: CTLDRGYSGANVLTF. The DNA for the CDR3 is TGCACTTTGGACAGGGGGTACTCTGGGGCCAACGTCCTGACTTTC.